The present TCR beta chain was sequenced within a study of PD-L1 blockade in urothelial cancer. Study-wide points: Improved survival was predicted by pretreatment blood TCR clonality below the median.

Produced via immunoSEQ multiplex PCR; TCRdb's table is partial and in-frame only. The sample contains around 120,000 clones, 75% to 90% of which appear only once. Notes on this clone: Its antigen is not known.

Time point of the sample: peripheral blood 6 weeks after treatment start. A total of 1 to 8 samples per patient were collected pretreatment and on-treatment. This CDR3 contains 16 residues. Between the trimmed V and J ends, which lost 1 base and 3 bases, there was a span of 16 bases. From germline, CDR1 is SGHTA and CDR2 FQGNSA. The sequencing used PBMCs, collected around atezolizumab (anti-PD-L1) treatment. This chain uses TRBV7-2 with TRBJ2-7; D might be TRBD2 (6 bases). This clonotype was sampled from a man aged 55 to 70 with urothelial cancer. CDR3 sequence: CASSLGGGRSHYEQYF. The CDR3 nucleotides read TGTGCCAGCAGCTTAGGTGGGGGGAGATCCCACTACGAGCAGTACTTC.